This T cell receptor beta chain was identified during a study of shared clonotypes between healthy human individuals (TCRdb year 2020). At the level of the whole study: The cohort comprised a couple of women and a few men aged 18 to 49 years. Between about 0.8 and 9 billion PBMCs per donor were obtained by leukapheresis. Different laboratories and diverse techniques were used to prepare libraries and sequence TCR repertoires, to increase sequencing depth and limit assay-specific biases. To estimate repertoire size and how much clonotypes are shared between individuals, the study performed deep sequencing of blood TCR repertoires from five healthy adults. For each donor, CD4 naive and CD4 memory were each given three plates, CD8 naive was given two plates, and CD8 memory was given one plate.

For the CD8 naive samples, CD45RO-negative cells were positively selected for CCR7, yielding a CD45RA+CCR7+ population from which TemRA cells were excluded. Healthy HIV-negative adults with no recently reported acute infections or vaccinations were included as donors. Every donor was a Caucasian adult living in Nashville, Tennessee, USA. Blood was collected by leukapheresis, and PBMCs were isolated by Ficoll-Histopaque density gradient centrifugation and then cryopreserved in liquid nitrogen vapor phase. Analytical flow cytometry was used to check the purity and quantity of every magnetically sorted T cell population. Genomic DNA was isolated from each sorted fraction and quantified by UV absorbance on a Nanodrop 2000c. Findings and caveats that apply to the study as a whole: Pairwise subsampling indicated that sequencing depth was expected to affect the degree of clonotype sharing among donors. The genetic and exposure-history diversity represented was limited by the small number of donors. Rarefaction of sorted-subset datasets indicated incomplete sequencing despite the large sequencing depth. Naive subsets generally had larger estimated clonotype richness than memory subsets. Sampling was restricted to blood, and TCR repertoires in tissues likely differ from the TCR repertoires found in blood. Clonotypes shared by all four sorted-subset donors showed higher generation probabilities than non-shared clonotypes. Approximately 4.8% of naive CD4, 3% to 4% of naive CD8, about 2.4% of memory CD4, and over 0.35% of memory CD8 clonotypes were shared across several donors.

The CDR3, cysteine through phenylalanine, is 16 amino acids long. Here the CDR3 DNA is all that survives: 48 bases in frame from base 1. Compared with germline, V lacks 7 bases and J lacks 3 bases; bases without a gene match: 11. Reading the germline V gene gives CDR1 SNHLY and CDR2 FYNNEI. Using the deep immunoSEQ assay, TCR CDR3 regions were amplified from genomic DNA by multiplex PCR. Genomic DNA extracted from each cell subset was distributed evenly over all wells of several immunoSEQ 96-well plates, and each plate served as one replicate. For sorted subsets, around 200 ng genomic DNA, equal to 30,000 to 35,000 T cell genomes, was loaded into each replicate PCR. The purified libraries were quantified using a Qubit 3.0 fluorometer, sized with a Bioanalyzer 2100, and then quantified again using the KAPA Library Quantification kit. A separate single-read 150-cycle Illumina NextSeq 550 flow cell was used to sequence each immunoSEQ 96-well plate. Per the authors' processing: The immunoSEQ output contained only junctional sequences without quality scores, so filtering could not match that applied to full-length reads. To assign V/J genes and CDR3, sequences were annotated against IMGT germline references using PyIR, a Python wrapper for IgBLAST v1.9. Any read was removed if the V/J assignment was weak (E-value above 1e-6), the CDR3 was missing, or the read contained stop codons, out-of-frame junctions, or ambiguous translated residues. A V3J clonotype was defined by an identical inferred V gene, J gene, and CDR3 amino acid sequence. The percentage overlap between two repertoires was calculated by dividing the number of shared unique clonotypes by the size of the smaller repertoire. RTK rarefaction, the Chao1 estimator, and Recon v2.1 estimates of unobserved clonotypes were used to assess repertoire richness. For all TCRbeta clonotypes obtained by the gDNA method from a few donors, generation probabilities were computed with OLGA. TCRdb stores this immuneACCESS table with in-frame sequences only. Part of the clones is absent; in the studies checked, under half of the shortfall reflects unresolved V genes, and no reason is known for the rest. V, J and clone size reflect that table, while D and trimming were determined from the DNA. This sample lists under 1 million clones; around 96% were detected once. The ten largest clones capture less than 0.25% of the sample.

Concerning this clone itself: What this receptor recognizes is not known. The input lacks base qualities; no much larger clone sits a single base away.

Specimen: naive CD8+ T cells sorted from blood. The intended sense of this specimen's cell subset or site label: CD45RA+CCR7+. This sequence originates from a man aged 25 to 40 in good health. The chain employs TRBV2 and TRBJ1-4; a stretch of 7 junction bases matches TRBD1. Here the CDR3 is given as CASNAPPGQPNEKLFF. The DNA reads as follows: TGTGCCAGCAACGCTCCCCCGGGACAGCCTAATGAAAAACTGTTTTTT.